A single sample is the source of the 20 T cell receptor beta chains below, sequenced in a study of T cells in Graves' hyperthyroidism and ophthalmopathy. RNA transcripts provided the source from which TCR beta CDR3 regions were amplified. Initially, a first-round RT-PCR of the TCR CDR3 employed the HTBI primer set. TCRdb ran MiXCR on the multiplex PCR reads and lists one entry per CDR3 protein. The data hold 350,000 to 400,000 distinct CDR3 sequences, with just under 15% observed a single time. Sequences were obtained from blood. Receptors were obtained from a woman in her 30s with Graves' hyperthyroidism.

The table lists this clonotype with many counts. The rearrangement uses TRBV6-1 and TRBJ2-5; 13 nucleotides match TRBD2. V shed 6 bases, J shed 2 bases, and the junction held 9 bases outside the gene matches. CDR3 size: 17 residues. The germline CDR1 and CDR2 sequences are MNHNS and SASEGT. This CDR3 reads CASSPLPGLAGQETQYF. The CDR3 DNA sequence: TGTGCCAGCAGCCCCCTCCCGGGACTAGCGGGGCAAGAGACCCAGTACTTC.

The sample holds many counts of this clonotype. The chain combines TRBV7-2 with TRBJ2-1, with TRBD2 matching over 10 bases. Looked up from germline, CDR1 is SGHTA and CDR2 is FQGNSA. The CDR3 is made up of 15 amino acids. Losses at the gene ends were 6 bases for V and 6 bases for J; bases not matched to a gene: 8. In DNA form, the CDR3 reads TGTGCCAGCAGAAGAACTAGCGGGGACTTCAATGAGCAGTTCTTC. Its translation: CASRRTSGDFNEQFF.

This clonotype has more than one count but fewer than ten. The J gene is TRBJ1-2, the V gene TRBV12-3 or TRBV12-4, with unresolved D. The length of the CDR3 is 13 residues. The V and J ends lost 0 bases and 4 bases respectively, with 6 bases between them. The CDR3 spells CASSLALGYGYTF. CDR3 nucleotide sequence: TGTGCCAGCAGTTTAGCGCTGGGCTATGGCTACACCTTC.

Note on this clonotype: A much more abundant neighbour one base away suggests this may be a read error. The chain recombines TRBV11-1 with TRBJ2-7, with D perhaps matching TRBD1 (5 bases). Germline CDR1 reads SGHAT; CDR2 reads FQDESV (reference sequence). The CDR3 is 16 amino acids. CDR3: CASSLVVLDNPYVQYF. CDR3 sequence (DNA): TGTGCCAGCAGCTTAGTCGTCCTGGACAACCCCTACGTGCAGTACTTC.

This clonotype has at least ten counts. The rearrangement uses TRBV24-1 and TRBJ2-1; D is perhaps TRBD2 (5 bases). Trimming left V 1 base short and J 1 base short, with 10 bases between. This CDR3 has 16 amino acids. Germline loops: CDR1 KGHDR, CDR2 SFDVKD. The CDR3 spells CATSDFRGKSYNEQFF. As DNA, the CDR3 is TGTGCCACCAGTGATTTCCGAGGGAAGTCCTACAATGAGCAGTTCTTC.

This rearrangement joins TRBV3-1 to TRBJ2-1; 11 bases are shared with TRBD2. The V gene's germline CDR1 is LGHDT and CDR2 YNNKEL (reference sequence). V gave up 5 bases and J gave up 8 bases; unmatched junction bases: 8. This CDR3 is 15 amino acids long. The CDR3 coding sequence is TGTGCCAGCAGCAAGACTAGCGGGAATTGGGATGAGCAGTTCTTC. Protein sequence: CASSKTSGNWDEQFF.

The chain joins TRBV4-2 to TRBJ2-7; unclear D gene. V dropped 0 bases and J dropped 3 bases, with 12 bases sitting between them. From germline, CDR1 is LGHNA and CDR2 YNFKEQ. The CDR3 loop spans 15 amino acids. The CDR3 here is CASSQDEAFSYEQYF. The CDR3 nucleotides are TGTGCCAGCAGCCAAGATGAGGCGTTCAGCTACGAGCAGTACTTC.

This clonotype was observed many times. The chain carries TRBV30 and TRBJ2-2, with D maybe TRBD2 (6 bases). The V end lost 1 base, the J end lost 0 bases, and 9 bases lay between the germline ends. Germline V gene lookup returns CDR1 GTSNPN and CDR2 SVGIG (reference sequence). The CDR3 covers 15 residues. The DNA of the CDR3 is TGTGCCTGGAGTGATACGGGGGCGAACACCGGGGAGCTGTTTTTT. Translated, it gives CAWSDTGANTGELFF.

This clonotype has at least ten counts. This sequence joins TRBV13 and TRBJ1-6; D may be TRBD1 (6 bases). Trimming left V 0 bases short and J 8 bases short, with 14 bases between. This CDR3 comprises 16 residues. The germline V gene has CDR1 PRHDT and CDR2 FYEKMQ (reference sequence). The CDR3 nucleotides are TGTGCCAGCAGCTTAGGCCAAGAAGGGGGTCATTCACCCCTCCACTTT. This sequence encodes CASSLGQEGGHSPLHF.

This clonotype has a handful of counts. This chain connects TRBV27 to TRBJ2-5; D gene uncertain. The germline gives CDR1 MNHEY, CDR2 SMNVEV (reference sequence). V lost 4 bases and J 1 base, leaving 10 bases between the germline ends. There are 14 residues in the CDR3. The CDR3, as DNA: TGTGCCAGCAGTTATAGCCCAGCCCAAGAGACCCAGTACTTC. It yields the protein CASSYSPAQETQYF.

CDR3 loop: CATSRAGGTNTEAFF. The CDR3 region has the DNA TGTGCCACCAGCAGAGCCGGGGGGACTAACACTGAAGCTTTCTTT. The V call is TRBV15, the J call TRBJ1-1, with D possibly being TRBD1 (5 bases). The CDR3 contains 15 residues. The germline CDR1 and CDR2 sequences are LNHNV and YYDKDF (reference sequence). V was cut by 1 base and J by 2 bases, with 11 bases left in between.

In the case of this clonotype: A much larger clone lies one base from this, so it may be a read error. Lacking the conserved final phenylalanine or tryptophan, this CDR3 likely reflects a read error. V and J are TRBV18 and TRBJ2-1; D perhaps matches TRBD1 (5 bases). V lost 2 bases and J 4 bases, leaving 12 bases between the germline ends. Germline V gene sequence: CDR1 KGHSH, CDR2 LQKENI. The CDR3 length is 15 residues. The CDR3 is CASSPKIAGYNEQFL. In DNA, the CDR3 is TGTGCCAGCTCACCAAAAATAGCAGGGTACAATGAGCAGTTCCTC.

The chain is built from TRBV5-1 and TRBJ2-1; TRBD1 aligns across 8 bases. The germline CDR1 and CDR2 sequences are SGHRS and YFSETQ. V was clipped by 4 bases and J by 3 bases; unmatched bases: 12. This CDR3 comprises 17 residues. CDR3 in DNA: TGCGCCAGCAGCCCCGGAAGGACAGGGTATTTCTACAATGAGCAGTTCTTC. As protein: CASSPGRTGYFYNEQFF. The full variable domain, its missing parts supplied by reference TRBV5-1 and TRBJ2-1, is KAGVTQTPRYLIKTRGQQVTLSCSPISGHRSVSWYQQTPGQGLQFLFEYFSETQRNKGNFPGRFSGRQFSNSRSEMNVSTLELGDSALYLCASSPGRTGYFYNEQFFGPGTRLTVL.

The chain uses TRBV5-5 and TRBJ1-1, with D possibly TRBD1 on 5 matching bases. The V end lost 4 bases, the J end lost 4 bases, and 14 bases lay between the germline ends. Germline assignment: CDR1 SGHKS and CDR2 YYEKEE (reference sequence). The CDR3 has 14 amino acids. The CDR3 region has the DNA TGTGCCAGCAGCGAGGGGACTCCCGGCACTGAAGCTTTCTTT. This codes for CASSEGTPGTEAFF.

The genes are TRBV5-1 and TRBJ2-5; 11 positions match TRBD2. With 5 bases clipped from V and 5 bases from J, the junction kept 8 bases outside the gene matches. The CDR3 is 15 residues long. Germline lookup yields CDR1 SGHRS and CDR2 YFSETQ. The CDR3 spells CASRVTSGIRETQYF. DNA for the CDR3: TGCGCCAGCAGAGTGACTAGCGGGATACGGGAGACCCAGTACTTC. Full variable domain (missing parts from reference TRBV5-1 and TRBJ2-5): KAGVTQTPRYLIKTRGQQVTLSCSPISGHRSVSWYQQTPGQGLQFLFEYFSETQRNKGNFPGRFSGRQFSNSRSEMNVSTLELGDSALYLCASRVTSGIRETQYFGPGTRLLVL.

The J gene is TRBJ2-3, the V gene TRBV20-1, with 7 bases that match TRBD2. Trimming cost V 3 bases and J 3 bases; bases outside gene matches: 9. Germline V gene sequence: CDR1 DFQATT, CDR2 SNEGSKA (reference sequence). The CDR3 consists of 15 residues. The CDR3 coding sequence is TGCAGTGCTAGTTTGGGCGGGAGAGGTACAGATACGCAGTATTTT. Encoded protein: CSASLGGRGTDTQYF.

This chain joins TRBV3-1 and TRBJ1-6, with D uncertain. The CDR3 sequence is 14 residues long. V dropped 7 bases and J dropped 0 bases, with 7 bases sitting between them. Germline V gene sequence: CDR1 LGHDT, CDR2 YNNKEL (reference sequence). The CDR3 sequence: CASTLGSYNSPLHF. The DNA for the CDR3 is TGTGCCAGCACCCTAGGCTCCTATAATTCACCCCTCCACTTT.

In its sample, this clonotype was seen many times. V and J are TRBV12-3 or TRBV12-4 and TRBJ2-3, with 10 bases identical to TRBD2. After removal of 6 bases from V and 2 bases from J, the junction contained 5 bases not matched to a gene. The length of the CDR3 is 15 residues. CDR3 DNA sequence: TGTGCCAGCAGACCAACTAGCGGGACCACAGATACGCAGTATTTT. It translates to CASRPTSGTTDTQYF.

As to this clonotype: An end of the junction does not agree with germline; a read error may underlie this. CDR3 nucleotides: TGTGCCAGCAGCTTAGGAGGGTACAATGGGCAGTTCTTC. It specifies CASSLGGYNGQFF. This chain uses TRBV7-2 with TRBJ2-1, with a weak D call TRBD2 (5 bases). CDR3 length equals 13 residues. Germline lookup yields CDR1 SGHTA and CDR2 FQGNSA.

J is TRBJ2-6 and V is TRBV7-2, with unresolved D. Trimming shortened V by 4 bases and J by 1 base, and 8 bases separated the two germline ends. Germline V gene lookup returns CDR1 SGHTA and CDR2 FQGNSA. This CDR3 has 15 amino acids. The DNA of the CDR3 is TGTGCCAGCAGCTCGGCGCGTTCTGGGGCCAACGTCCTGACTTTC. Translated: CASSSARSGANVLTF.